This T cell receptor (beta chain) came from a study of shared clonotypes between healthy human individuals. Study outcomes and limitations: The study generally estimated greater richness for naive than memory subsets.

Per germline, CDR1 MNHEY and CDR2 SVGAGI. V was cut by 7 bases and J by 6 bases, with 10 bases left in between. The length of the CDR3 is 11 residues. Terminally differentiated effector memory CD45RA+ cells were excluded from the naive CD8 cells, which were CD45RO-negative and positively selected for CCR7. Nashville, Tennessee was home to all donors, each a Caucasian adult. The table came from immunoSEQ multiplex PCR; TCRdb's copy has only in-frame clones and leaves some out. The table records about 1.9 million clones, just over 90% of them present only once. Notes on this clone: Its cognate antigen is unknown.

V usage is TRBV6-5 and J usage is TRBJ2-7; D ambiguous. The sample consisted of naive CD8+ T cells from PBMCs. This clonotype was obtained from a man between 18 and 29 years old in good health. Some clones in this sample may be carry-over from other donors' samples. The chain's CDR3 is CASMGDGEQYF. The CDR3 region has the DNA TGTGCCAGCATGGGTGATGGCGAGCAGTACTTC.